What follows are 29 T cell receptor beta chains derived from one specimen sequenced in a study of T-cell memory formation after mild COVID-19. TCRdb re-derived calls from the 5' RACE reads in MiXCR, one entry per CDR3 protein. The sample records approximately 500,000 distinct CDR3 sequences, around 27% being singletons. Source material: PBMCs or a T cell subset sorted from them (not recorded which). These receptors all stem from an adult woman who had mild COVID-19 (a few samples of this study predate the infection). Cell type and time point are not known.

The rearrangement joins TRBV12-3 or TRBV12-4 to TRBJ2-7; 7 positions agree with TRBD1. V lost 3 bases to trimming and J lost 1 base; unmatched junction nucleotides: 6. CDR3 size: 15 residues. As DNA, the CDR3 is TGTGCCAGCAGTTTCCGACAGGGCCGGTCCTACGAGCAGTACTTC. Its translation is CASSFRQGRSYEQYF.

This clonotype was picked up many times. V is TRBV9 and J is TRBJ2-3; TRBD2 matches at 8 bases. This CDR3 region has 17 residues. Germline-derived CDR1 and CDR2 are SGDLS and YYNGEE. Trimming took 0 bases from V and 1 from J; bases not matched to a gene: 7. The CDR3 here is CASSVDGGGRGTDTQYF. The DNA of the CDR3 is TGTGCCAGCAGCGTAGATGGCGGGGGGCGAGGCACAGATACGCAGTATTTT.

This rearrangement joins TRBV5-1 to TRBJ2-1; no definite D call. Germline lookup yields CDR1 SGHRS and CDR2 YFSETQ. The CDR3 runs to 13 residues. The V gene lost 0 bases and the J gene lost 6 bases, with 7 bases spanning the gap. The CDR3 loop is CASSLAAGNEQFF. For the CDR3, the DNA is TGCGCCAGCAGCTTGGCCGCAGGCAATGAGCAGTTCTTC.

This clonotype has just one count. This chain connects TRBV6-1 to TRBJ2-1; D could derive from TRBD1 or TRBD2 (5 bases each). The CDR3 is made up of 15 amino acids. Trimming removed 3 bases at V and 7 bases at J, with 16 bases between. Germline V gene data show CDR1 as MNHNS and CDR2 as SASEGT. The CDR3 reads CASSDQPSWGNEQFF. The DNA of the CDR3 is TGTGCCAGCAGTGATCAGCCCTCATGGGGGAATGAGCAGTTCTTC.

V and J are TRBV3-1 and TRBJ2-7; D is possibly TRBD1 (7 bases). CDR1 and CDR2 (germline): LGHDT, YNNKEL (reference sequence). V was clipped by 8 bases and J by 1 base, with 18 bases between them. The CDR3 covers 15 residues. CDR3 protein: CASSIPQGRSYEQYF. CDR3 coding DNA: TGTGCCAGCTCAATCCCACAGGGGAGGTCCTACGAGCAGTACTTC.

V gene TRBV6-1 combines with J gene TRBJ2-1, with TRBD1 matching over 7 bases. This CDR3 comprises 13 residues. Germline CDR1 and CDR2: MNHNS and SASEGT. The trim removed 4 bases at V and 6 bases at J, leaving 3 bases unmatched. The CDR3 bases are TGTGCCAGCAGTGCCAGGGGGAGCAATGAGCAGTTCTTC. Its translation: CASSARGSNEQFF.

This clonotype was counted only a few times. The V call is TRBV10-3, the J call TRBJ2-3, with 7 bases that match TRBD1. Germline values: CDR1 ENHRY, CDR2 SYGVKD. The ends lost 11 bases at V and 4 bases at J; junction bases unmatched: 9. The CDR3 consists of 13 residues. CDR3 protein: CAVGQPPSDTQYF. The CDR3 nucleotides are TGTGCCGTGGGACAGCCCCCTTCAGATACGCAGTATTTT.

The V and J genes are TRBV7-2 and TRBJ2-2; the D gene could be TRBD1 or TRBD2 (5 bases each). Germline V lookup: CDR1 SGHTA, CDR2 FQGNSA. The CDR3 loop spans 19 amino acids. V was pared by 5 bases and J by 4 bases, with 26 bases between. The CDR3 here is CASSPSHPGPLFPTGELFF. The CDR3 DNA follows: TGTGCCAGCAGCCCCTCCCACCCGGGACCCTTATTCCCCACCGGGGAGCTGTTTTTT.

V is TRBV9 and J is TRBJ2-3; D not certain. The V end lost 3 bases, the J end lost 1 base, and 18 bases lay between the germline ends. Germline lookup yields CDR1 SGDLS and CDR2 YYNGEE. The CDR3 consists of 17 residues. As DNA, the CDR3 is TGTGCCAGCAGCGCGGAAAAACTTCCCACCCGCACAGATACGCAGTATTTT. Its translation is CASSAEKLPTRTDTQYF.

This clonotype was recorded a few times. This sequence joins TRBV7-9 and TRBJ2-4; D ambiguous. V dropped 2 bases and J dropped 8 bases, with 16 bases sitting between them. The germline CDR1 and CDR2 sequences are SEHNR and FQNEAQ (reference sequence). The CDR3 is made up of 15 amino acids. CDR3 in amino acids: CASSLKQKGNDIQYF. Written as DNA, the CDR3 is TGTGCCAGCAGCTTAAAGCAGAAGGGTAATGACATTCAGTACTTC.

CDR3 sequence reads: CASSSTGKIMNTEAFF. CDR3 nucleotides: TGTGCCAGCAGCTCAACAGGGAAGATCATGAACACTGAAGCTTTCTTT. J is TRBJ1-1 and V is TRBV6-2 or TRBV6-3, with D tentatively TRBD1 (6 bases). Germline CDR1 is MNHEY and CDR2 is SVGEGT. Trimming removed 6 bases at V and 0 bases at J, with 17 bases between. This CDR3 has 16 amino acids.

The V and J genes are TRBV28 and TRBJ2-3, with a weak D call TRBD2 (6 bases). The CDR3 loop spans 13 amino acids. V lost 10 bases to trimming and J lost 2 bases, with 13 bases between them. The germline CDR1 and CDR2 sequences are MDHEN and SYDVKM. CDR3 sequence: CATPGLYTDTQYF. The CDR3 DNA sequence: TGTGCCACGCCGGGACTGTACACAGATACGCAGTATTTT.

The chain couples TRBV12-3 or TRBV12-4 to TRBJ1-1, with D possibly matching TRBD1 (6 bases). Between the trimmed V and J ends, which lost 1 base and 4 bases, there was a span of 13 bases. CDR3 length equals 15 residues. CDR3: CASSLVLGGGTEAFF. In DNA, the CDR3 is TGTGCCAGCAGTTTAGTCTTAGGGGGTGGCACTGAAGCTTTCTTT.

V and J are TRBV6-4 and TRBJ2-5, with D possibly being TRBD1 (5 bases). The CDR3 extends over 14 amino acids. The V gene's germline CDR1 is MRHNA and CDR2 SNTAGT. With 3 bases removed from V and 2 bases from J, the gap between germline ends came to 10 bases. CDR3 coding DNA: TGTGCCAGCAGTGATGGTGGGGCTCAAGAGACCCAGTACTTC. It is translated as CASSDGGAQETQYF.

The chain has TRBV20-1 and TRBJ2-1, with 9 bases matching TRBD1. Trimming at V came to 1 base and at J to 9 bases, leaving 4 bases not matched to a gene. The length of the CDR3 is 13 residues. Germline lookup yields CDR1 DFQATT and CDR2 SNEGSKA (reference sequence). DNA of the CDR3: TGCAGTGCTAGAGGGGACAGGGTCTTTGAGCAGTTCTTC. It codes for CSARGDRVFEQFF.

The rearrangement uses TRBV20-1 and TRBJ1-2, with 9 bases that match TRBD1. The trim removed 2 bases at V and 4 bases at J, leaving 14 bases unmatched. The CDR3 is made up of 17 amino acids. The germline CDR1 and CDR2 sequences are DFQATT and SNEGSKA (reference sequence). In DNA, the CDR3 is TGCAGTGCTAGAAGGTCCGGGACAGGGTACGACAGCTATGGCTACACCTTC. Its translation is CSARRSGTGYDSYGYTF.

The V and J genes are TRBV27 and TRBJ1-5; D unresolved. V lost 3 bases and J lost 0, with 9 bases in between. CDR3 length equals 15 residues. Germline lookup yields CDR1 MNHEY and CDR2 SMNVEV (reference sequence). Written as DNA, the CDR3 is TGTGCCAGCAGTTTTCACAGTAATAGCAATCAGCCCCAGCATTTT. Its protein is CASSFHSNSNQPQHF.

The V gene is TRBV2, the J gene TRBJ2-7; D uncertain. V was clipped by 6 bases and J by 0 bases, with 12 bases between them. The CDR3 has 14 amino acids. Germline V gives CDR1 SNHLY, CDR2 FYNNEI. The CDR3, as DNA: TGTGCCAGCAGGCCGGGCTGGGACTCCTACGAGCAGTACTTC. As protein: CASRPGWDSYEQYF.

The J gene is TRBJ2-7, the V gene TRBV27; the D gene is possibly TRBD2 (6 bases). The V gene lost 1 base and the J gene lost 6 bases, with 22 bases spanning the gap. There are 17 residues in the CDR3. Germline values: CDR1 MNHEY, CDR2 SMNVEV (reference sequence). The CDR3 sequence is CASSLYSGGRMVGEQYF. CDR3 coding DNA: TGTGCCAGCAGTTTATATAGCGGTGGGAGGATGGTCGGCGAGCAGTACTTC.

Only a few counts were recorded for this clonotype. The chain uses TRBV28 and TRBJ2-5; D is perhaps TRBD1 (5 bases). Germline loops: CDR1 MDHEN, CDR2 SYDVKM. The CDR3 has 13 amino acids. The V and J ends lost 3 bases and 4 bases respectively, with 9 bases between them. The CDR3 loop is CASSFPDTETQYF. CDR3 nucleotides: TGTGCCAGCAGTTTCCCGGACACAGAGACCCAGTACTTC. The whole variable domain, filled in from reference TRBV28 and TRBJ2-5, reads DVKVTQSSRYLVKRTGEKVFLECVQDMDHENMFWYRQDPGLGLRLIYFSYDVKMKEKGDIPEGYSVSREKKERFSLILESASTNQTSMYLCASSFPDTETQYFGPGTRLLVL.

J is TRBJ2-2 and V is TRBV11-3, with 11 bases aligning to TRBD2. The J segment lost 6 bases and the V segment lost 4 bases, leaving 4 bases of the junction unmatched. The CDR3 loop spans 15 amino acids. From germline, CDR1 is SGHNT and CDR2 YENEEA. CDR3 sequence reads: CASSWVAGGAGELFF. In DNA form, the CDR3 reads TGTGCCAGCAGCTGGGTAGCGGGAGGGGCCGGGGAGCTGTTTTTT.

The CDR3 nucleotides read TGTGCCAGCAGTTATGGCCAGCGGGGGACTCTTCAGTTCTTC. Translation: CASSYGQRGTLQFF. This rearrangement joins TRBV6-2 or TRBV6-3 to TRBJ2-1; TRBD2 agrees at 8 bases. Trimming cost V 3 bases and J 13 bases; bases outside gene matches: 11. This CDR3 has 14 amino acids. In germline, CDR1 is MNHEY, CDR2 SVGEGT.

The J gene is TRBJ1-3, the V gene TRBV4-1; 8 nucleotides align to TRBD1. CDR3 length: 17 residues. The germline V gene encodes CDR1 MGHRA and CDR2 YSYEKL. With V trimmed by 4 bases and J by 4 bases, 12 bases remained unmatched. CDR3 sequence reads: CASSRGQGGARGNTIYF. The CDR3 DNA reads TGCGCCAGCAGCCGAGGACAGGGAGGCGCGCGAGGAAACACCATATATTTT.

The gene calls are TRBV7-2 and TRBJ1-6; no firm D call. V lost 5 bases, J lost 0 bases, and 11 bases lay in between. The CDR3 has 16 amino acids. Germline loops: CDR1 SGHTA, CDR2 FQGNSA. As DNA, the CDR3 is TGTGCCAGCAGCCCACAACGGAGCTCCTATAATTCACCCCTCCACTTT. Protein sequence: CASSPQRSSYNSPLHF.

This clonotype was picked up a small number of times. V gene TRBV24-1 combines with J gene TRBJ2-5; a possible D gene is TRBD2 (5 bases). Trimming took off 1 base at V and 5 bases at J, with 13 bases between the two ends. Germline CDR1 and CDR2: KGHDR and SFDVKD. The CDR3 contains 15 residues. CDR3 in DNA: TGTGCCACCAGTGATTTCCGGACTCGAACGGAGACCCAGTACTTC. Translated: CATSDFRTRTETQYF.

This chain uses TRBV5-1 with TRBJ2-5; D may be TRBD2 (5 bases). Deletions cut 4 bases from V and 5 bases from J, with 15 bases between. Per germline, CDR1 SGHRS and CDR2 YFSETQ. This CDR3 is 14 amino acids long. The CDR3 DNA reads TGCGCCAGCAGCCAGTCCGGGATGTTCGAGACCCAGTACTTC. As protein: CASSQSGMFETQYF.

This clonotype has only a few counts. The chain couples TRBV20-1 to TRBJ2-2; D unresolved. The ends were cut back, 3 bases at V and 0 bases at J, with 8 bases in the middle. Germline V gene data show CDR1 as DFQATT and CDR2 as SNEGSKA (reference sequence). The CDR3 contains 14 residues. CDR3 sequence: CSARGDANTGELFF. CDR3 DNA sequence: TGCAGTGCTAGGGGTGATGCGAACACCGGGGAGCTGTTTTTT.

The rearrangement links TRBV5-1 to TRBJ2-7, with 9 positions matching TRBD1. The CDR3 has 15 amino acids. Germline lookup yields CDR1 SGHRS and CDR2 YFSETQ. J lost 0 bases, V lost 4 bases, and 5 bases had no gene match. The CDR3 DNA reads TGCGCCAGCAGCCCCGGGACAGGGTTCTCCTACGAGCAGTACTTC. Translation: CASSPGTGFSYEQYF.

This clonotype has more than one count but fewer than ten. A junction boundary mismatches the germline segment, possibly from a read error. The chain recombines TRBV4-1 with TRBJ1-5, with D perhaps TRBD1 (6 bases). Germline lookup yields CDR1 MGHRA and CDR2 YSYEKL. This CDR3 is built from 16 residues. CDR3 residues: CASSHPGHGPDQAQHF. The CDR3 DNA is TGCGCCAGCAGCCACCCGGGACATGGGCCCGATCAGGCCCAGCATTTT.